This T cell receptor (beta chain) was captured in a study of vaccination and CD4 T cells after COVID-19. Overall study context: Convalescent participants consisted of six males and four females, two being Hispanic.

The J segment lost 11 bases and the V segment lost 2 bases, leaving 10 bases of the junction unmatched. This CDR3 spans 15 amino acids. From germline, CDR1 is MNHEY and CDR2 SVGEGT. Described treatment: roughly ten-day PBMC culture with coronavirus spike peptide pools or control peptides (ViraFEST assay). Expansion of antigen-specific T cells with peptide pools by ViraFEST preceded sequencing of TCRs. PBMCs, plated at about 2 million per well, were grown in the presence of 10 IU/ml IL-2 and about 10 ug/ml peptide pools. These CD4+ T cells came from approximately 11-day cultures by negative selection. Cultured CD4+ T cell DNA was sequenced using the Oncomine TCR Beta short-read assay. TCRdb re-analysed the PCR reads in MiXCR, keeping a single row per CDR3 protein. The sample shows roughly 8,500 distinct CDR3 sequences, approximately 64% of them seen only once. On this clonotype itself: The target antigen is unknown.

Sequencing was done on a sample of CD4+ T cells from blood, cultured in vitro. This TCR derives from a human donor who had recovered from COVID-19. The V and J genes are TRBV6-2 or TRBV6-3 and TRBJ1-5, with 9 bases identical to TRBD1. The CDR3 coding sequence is TGTGCCAGCAGTTACGCGACAGGGGGTATGATATCCCAGCATTTT. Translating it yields CASSYATGGMISQHF.